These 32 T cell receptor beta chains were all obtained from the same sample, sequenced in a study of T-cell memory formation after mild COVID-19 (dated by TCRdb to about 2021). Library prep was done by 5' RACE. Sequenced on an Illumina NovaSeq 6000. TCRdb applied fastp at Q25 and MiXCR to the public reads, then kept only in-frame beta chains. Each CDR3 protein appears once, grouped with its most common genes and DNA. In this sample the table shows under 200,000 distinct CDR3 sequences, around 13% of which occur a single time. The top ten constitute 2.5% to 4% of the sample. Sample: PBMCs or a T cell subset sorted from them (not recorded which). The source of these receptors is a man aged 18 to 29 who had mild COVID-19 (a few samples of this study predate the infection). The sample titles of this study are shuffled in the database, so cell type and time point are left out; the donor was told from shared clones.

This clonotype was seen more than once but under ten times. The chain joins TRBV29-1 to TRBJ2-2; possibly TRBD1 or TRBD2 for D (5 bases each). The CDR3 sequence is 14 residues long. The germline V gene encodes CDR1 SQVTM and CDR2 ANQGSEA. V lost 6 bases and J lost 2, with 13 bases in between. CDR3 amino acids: CSVTGTDNTGELFF. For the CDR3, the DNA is TGCAGCGTGACGGGGACGGATAACACCGGGGAGCTGTTTTTT.

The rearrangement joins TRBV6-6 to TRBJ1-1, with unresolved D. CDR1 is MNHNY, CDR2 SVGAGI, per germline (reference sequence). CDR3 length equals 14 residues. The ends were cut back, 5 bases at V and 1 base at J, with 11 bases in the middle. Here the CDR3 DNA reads TGTGCCAGCAGTCCACACTGGGAGAACACTGAAGCTTTCTTT. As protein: CASSPHWENTEAFF.

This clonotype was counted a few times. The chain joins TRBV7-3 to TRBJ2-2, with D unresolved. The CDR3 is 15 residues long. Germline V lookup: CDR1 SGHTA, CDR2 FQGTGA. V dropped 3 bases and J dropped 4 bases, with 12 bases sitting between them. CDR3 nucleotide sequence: TGTGCCAGCAGCTTCTCTGGAGACGCCACCGGGGAGCTGTTTTTT. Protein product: CASSFSGDATGELFF. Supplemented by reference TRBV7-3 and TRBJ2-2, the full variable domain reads GAGVSQTPSNKVTEKGKYVELRCDPISGHTALYWYRQSLGQGPEFLIYFQGTGAADDSGLPNDRFFAVRPEGSVSTLKIQRTERGDSAVYLCASSFSGDATGELFFGEGSRLTVL.

The CDR3 spells CATSRTGPFRGQYF. Here the CDR3 DNA reads TGTGCCACCAGCAGAACTGGACCCTTTCGTGGGCAGTACTTC. V gene TRBV15 combines with J gene TRBJ2-7; D unresolved. The CDR3 covers 14 residues. The germline V and J ends were trimmed by 2 bases and 9 bases, with 17 bases remaining between them. Germline V gene sequence: CDR1 LNHNV, CDR2 YYDKDF (reference sequence).

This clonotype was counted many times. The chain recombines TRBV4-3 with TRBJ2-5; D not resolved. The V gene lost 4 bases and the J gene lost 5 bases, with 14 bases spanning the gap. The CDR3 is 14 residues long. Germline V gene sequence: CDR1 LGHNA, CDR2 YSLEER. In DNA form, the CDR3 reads TGCGCCAGCAGCCCAGCACTCGATCGGGAGACCCAGTACTTC. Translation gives CASSPALDRETQYF.

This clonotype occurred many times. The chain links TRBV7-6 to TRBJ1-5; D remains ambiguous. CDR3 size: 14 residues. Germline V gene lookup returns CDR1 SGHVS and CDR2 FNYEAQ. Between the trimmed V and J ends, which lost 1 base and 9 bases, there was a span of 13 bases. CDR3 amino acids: CASSLEDGRGPQHF. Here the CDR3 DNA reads TGTGCCAGCAGCTTAGAGGACGGGCGTGGGCCCCAGCATTTT.

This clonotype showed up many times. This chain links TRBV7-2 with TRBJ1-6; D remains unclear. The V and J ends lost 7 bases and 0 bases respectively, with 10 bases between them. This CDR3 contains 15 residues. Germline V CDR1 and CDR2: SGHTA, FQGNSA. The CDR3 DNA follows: TGTGCCAGCACCTCCCGTAGCTCCTATAATTCACCCCTCCACTTT. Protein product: CASTSRSSYNSPLHF.

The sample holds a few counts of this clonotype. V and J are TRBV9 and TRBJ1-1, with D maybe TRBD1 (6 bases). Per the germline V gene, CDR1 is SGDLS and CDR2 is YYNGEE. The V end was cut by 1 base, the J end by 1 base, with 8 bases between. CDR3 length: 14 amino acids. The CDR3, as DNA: TGTGCCAGCAGCGTAAGGGGGGGGAACACTGAAGCTTTCTTT. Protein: CASSVRGGNTEAFF.

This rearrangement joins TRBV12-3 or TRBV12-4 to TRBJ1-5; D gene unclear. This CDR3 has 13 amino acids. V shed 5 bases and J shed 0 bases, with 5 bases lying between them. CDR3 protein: CASSAYSNQPQHF. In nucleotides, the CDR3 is TGTGCCAGCAGTGCATATAGCAATCAGCCCCAGCATTTT.

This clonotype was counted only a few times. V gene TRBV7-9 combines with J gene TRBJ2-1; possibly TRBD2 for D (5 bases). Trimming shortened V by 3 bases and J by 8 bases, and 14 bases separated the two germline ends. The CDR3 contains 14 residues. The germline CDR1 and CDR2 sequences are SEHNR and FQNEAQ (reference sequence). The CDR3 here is CASSLRWSGDEQFF. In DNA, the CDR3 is TGTGCCAGCAGCTTGAGGTGGAGCGGCGATGAGCAGTTCTTC.

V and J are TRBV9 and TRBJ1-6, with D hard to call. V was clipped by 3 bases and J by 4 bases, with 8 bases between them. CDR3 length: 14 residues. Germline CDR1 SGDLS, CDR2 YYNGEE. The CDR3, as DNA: TGTGCCAGCAGCGCCGACGGTTATAATTCACCCCTCCACTTT. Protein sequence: CASSADGYNSPLHF.

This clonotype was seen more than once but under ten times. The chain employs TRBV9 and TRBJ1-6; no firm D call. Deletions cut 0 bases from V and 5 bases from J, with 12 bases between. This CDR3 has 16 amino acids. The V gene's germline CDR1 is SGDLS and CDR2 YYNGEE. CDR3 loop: CASSVEANNHNSPLHF. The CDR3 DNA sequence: TGTGCCAGCAGCGTAGAGGCGAACAACCATAATTCACCCCTCCACTTT.

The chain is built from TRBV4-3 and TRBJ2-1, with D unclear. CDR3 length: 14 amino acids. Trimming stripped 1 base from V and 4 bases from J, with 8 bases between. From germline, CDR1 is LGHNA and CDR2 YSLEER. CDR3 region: CASSQGAEYNEQFF. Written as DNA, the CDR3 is TGCGCCAGCAGCCAAGGGGCCGAGTACAATGAGCAGTTCTTC.

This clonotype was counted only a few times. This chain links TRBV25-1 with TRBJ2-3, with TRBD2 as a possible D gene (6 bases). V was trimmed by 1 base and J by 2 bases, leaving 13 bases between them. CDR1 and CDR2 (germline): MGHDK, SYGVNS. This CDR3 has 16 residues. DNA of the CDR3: TGTGCCAGCAGTGAATGGGTTAGCGGAGTCACAGATACGCAGTATTTT. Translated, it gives CASSEWVSGVTDTQYF.

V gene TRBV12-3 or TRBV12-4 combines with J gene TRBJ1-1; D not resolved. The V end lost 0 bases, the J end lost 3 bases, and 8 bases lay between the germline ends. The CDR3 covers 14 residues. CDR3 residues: CASSLAPLYTEAFF. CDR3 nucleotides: TGTGCCAGCAGTTTAGCCCCTTTATACACTGAAGCTTTCTTT.

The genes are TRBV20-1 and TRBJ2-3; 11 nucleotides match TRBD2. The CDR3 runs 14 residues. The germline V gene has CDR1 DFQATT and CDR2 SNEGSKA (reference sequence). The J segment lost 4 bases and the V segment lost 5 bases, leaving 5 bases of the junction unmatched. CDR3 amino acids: CSAHIAGGPDTQYF. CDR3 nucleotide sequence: TGCAGTGCTCATATAGCGGGGGGGCCAGATACGCAGTATTTT.

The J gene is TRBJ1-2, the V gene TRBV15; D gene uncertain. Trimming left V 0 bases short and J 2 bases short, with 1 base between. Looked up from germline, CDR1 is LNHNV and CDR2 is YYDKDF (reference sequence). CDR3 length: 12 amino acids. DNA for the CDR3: TGTGCCACCAGCAGAGAAAACTATGGCTACACCTTC. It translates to CATSRENYGYTF. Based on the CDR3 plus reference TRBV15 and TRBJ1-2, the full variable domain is DAMVIQNPRYQVTQFGKPVTLSCSQTLNHNVMYWYQQKSSQAPKLLFHYYDKDFNNEADTPDNFQSRRPNTSFCFLDIRSPGLGDTAMYLCATSRENYGYTFGSGTRLTVV.

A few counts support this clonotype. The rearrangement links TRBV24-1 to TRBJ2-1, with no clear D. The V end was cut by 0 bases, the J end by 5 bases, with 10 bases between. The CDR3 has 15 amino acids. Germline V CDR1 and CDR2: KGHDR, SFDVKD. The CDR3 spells CATSDLERAHNEQFF. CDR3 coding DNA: TGTGCCACCAGTGATTTGGAAAGGGCCCACAATGAGCAGTTCTTC.

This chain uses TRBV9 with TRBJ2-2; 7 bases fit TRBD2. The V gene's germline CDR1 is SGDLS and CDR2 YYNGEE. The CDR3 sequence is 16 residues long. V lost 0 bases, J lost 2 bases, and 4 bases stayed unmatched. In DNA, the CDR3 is TGTGCCAGCAGCGTAGACCCAGCGGGAAACACCGGGGAGCTGTTTTTT. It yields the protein CASSVDPAGNTGELFF. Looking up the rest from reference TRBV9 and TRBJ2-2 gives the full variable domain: DSGVTQTPKHLITATGQRVTLRCSPRSGDLSVYWYQQSLDQGLQFLIQYYNGEERAKGNILERFSAQQFPDLHSELNLSSLELGDSALYFCASSVDPAGNTGELFFGEGSRLTVL.

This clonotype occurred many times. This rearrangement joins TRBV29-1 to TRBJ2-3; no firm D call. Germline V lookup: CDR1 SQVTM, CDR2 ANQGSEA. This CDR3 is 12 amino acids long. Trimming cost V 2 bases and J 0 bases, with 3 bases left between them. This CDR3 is CSVESSTDTQYF. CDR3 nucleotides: TGCAGCGTTGAATCCAGCACAGATACGCAGTATTTT.

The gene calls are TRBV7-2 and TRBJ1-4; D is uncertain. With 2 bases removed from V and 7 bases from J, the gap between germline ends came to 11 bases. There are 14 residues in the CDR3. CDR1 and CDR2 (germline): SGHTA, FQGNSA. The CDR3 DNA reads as TGTGCCAGCAGCTTAAGCTCCCATGGTGAAAAACTGTTTTTT. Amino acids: CASSLSSHGEKLFF.

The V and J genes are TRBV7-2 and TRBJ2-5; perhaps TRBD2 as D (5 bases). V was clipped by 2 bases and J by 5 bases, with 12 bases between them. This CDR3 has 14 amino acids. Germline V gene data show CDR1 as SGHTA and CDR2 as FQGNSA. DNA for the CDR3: TGTGCCAGCAGCTTATCCGGGAACGAGGAGACCCAGTACTTC. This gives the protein CASSLSGNEETQYF.

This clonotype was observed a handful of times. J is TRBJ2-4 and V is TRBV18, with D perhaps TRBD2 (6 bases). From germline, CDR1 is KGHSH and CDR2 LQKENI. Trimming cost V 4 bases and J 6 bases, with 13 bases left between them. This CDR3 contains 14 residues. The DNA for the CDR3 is TGTGCCAGCTCACGGTCGGAGGGGCGAAACATTCAGTACTTC. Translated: CASSRSEGRNIQYF.

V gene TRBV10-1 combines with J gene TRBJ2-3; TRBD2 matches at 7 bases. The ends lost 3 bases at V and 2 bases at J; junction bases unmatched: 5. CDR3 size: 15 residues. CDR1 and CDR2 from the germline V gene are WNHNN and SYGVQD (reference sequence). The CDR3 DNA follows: TGCGCCAGCAGTGATGGAGCGGGGCTCACAGATACGCAGTATTTT. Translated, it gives CASSDGAGLTDTQYF.

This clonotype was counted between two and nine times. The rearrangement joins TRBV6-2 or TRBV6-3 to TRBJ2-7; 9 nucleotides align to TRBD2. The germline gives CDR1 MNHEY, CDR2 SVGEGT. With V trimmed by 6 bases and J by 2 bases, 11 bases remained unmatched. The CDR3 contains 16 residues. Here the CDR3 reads CASRPLGAGGTYEQYF. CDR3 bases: TGTGCCAGCAGACCCCTCGGAGCGGGGGGCACCTACGAGCAGTACTTC.

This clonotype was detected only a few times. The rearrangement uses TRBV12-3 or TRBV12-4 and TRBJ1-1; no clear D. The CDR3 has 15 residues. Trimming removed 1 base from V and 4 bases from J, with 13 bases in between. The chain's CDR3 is CASSLGSGVSTEAFF. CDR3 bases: TGTGCCAGCAGTTTAGGTTCCGGGGTCAGCACTGAAGCTTTCTTT.

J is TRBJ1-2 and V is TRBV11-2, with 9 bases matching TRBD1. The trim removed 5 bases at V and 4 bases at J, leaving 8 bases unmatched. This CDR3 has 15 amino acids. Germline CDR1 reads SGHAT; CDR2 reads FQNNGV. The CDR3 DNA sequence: TGTGCCAGCAGCCTCACGGGACAGGGATTCTATGGCTACACCTTC. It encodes CASSLTGQGFYGYTF. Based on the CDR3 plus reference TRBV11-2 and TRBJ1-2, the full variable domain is EAGVAQSPRYKIIEKRQSVAFWCNPISGHATLYWYQQILGQGPKLLIQFQNNGVVDDSQLPKDRFSAERLKGVDSTLKIQPAKLEDSAVYLCASSLTGQGFYGYTFGSGTRLTVV.

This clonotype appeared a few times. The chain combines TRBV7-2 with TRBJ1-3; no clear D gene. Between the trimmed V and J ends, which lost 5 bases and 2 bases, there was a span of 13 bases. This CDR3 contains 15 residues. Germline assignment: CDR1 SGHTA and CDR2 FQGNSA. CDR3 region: CASSPRRIPGNTIYF. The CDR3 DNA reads TGTGCCAGCAGCCCGCGACGGATCCCTGGAAACACCATATATTTT.

CDR3 amino acids: CASTSPGVQEQFF. The CDR3 DNA is TGTGCCAGCACATCTCCCGGGGTCCAGGAGCAGTTCTTC. This rearrangement joins TRBV9 to TRBJ2-1; maybe TRBD2 (5 bases). The CDR3 runs 13 residues. Trimming removed 6 bases at V and 10 bases at J, with 17 bases between. Looked up from germline, CDR1 is SGDLS and CDR2 is YYNGEE.

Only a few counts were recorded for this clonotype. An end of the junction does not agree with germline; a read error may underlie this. The CDR3 here is CASRQGGTGNTGELFF. The CDR3 DNA sequence: TGTGCCAGCAGGCAAGGGGGGACAGGGAACACCGGGGAGCTGTTTTTT. This chain links TRBV4-2 with TRBJ2-2, with 8 nucleotides matching TRBD1. Germline assignment: CDR1 LGHNA and CDR2 YNFKEQ. This CDR3 is built from 16 residues.

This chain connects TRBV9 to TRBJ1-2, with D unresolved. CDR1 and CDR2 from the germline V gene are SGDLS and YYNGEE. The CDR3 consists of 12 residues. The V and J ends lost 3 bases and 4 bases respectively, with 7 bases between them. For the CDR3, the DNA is TGTGCCAGCAGCGAGGACGCCTATGGCTACACCTTC. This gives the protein CASSEDAYGYTF. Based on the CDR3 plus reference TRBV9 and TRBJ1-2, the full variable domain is DSGVTQTPKHLITATGQRVTLRCSPRSGDLSVYWYQQSLDQGLQFLIQYYNGEERAKGNILERFSAQQFPDLHSELNLSSLELGDSALYFCASSEDAYGYTFGSGTRLTVV.

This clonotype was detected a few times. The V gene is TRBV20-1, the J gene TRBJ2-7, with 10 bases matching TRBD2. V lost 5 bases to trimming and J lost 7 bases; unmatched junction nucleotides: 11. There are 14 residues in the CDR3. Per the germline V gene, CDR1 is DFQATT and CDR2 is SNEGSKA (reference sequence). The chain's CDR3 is CSALAGGPGEEQYV. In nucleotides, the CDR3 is TGCAGTGCTTTAGCGGGGGGCCCAGGGGAGGAGCAGTACGTC.